Shown below are 22 T cell receptor beta chains from a single sample sequenced in a study of blood T cell repertoires in COVID-19. TCRdb's copy holds only in-frame clones and misses some; the assay was immunoSEQ multiplex PCR. Of approximately 220,000 clones detected, 86% appear once; the ten largest clones hold 4% to 4.5%. The sample was peripheral blood. These receptors came from a man aged 50-59 years with acute or convalescent COVID-19.

This clone showed up just once. The gene calls are TRBV5-1 and TRBJ1-1; D remains ambiguous. Trimming stripped 5 bases from V and 1 base from J, with 12 bases between. Looked up from germline, CDR1 is SGHRS and CDR2 is YFSETQ. The length of the CDR3 is 14 residues. The CDR3 sequence: CASSPGRPNTEAFF. CDR3 bases: TGCGCCAGCAGTCCGGGGAGGCCGAACACTGAAGCTTTCTTT.

The chain joins TRBV4-1 to TRBJ2-7; possible D gene TRBD1, 6 bases. CDR3 length: 14 residues. V lost 3 bases and J 0 bases, leaving 9 bases between the germline ends. CDR1 and CDR2 from the germline V gene are MGHRA and YSYEKL. For the CDR3, the DNA is TGCGCCAGCAGCCAGGGACATAGCTCCTACGAGCAGTACTTC. Protein: CASSQGHSSYEQYF.

The J gene is TRBJ2-1, the V gene TRBV3-1 (or the pseudogene TRBV3-2); TRBD2 matches at 12 bases. This CDR3 has 15 residues. J lost 7 bases, V lost 4 bases, and 5 bases had no gene match. The germline gives CDR1 LGHDT, CDR2 YNNKEL (reference sequence). Here the CDR3 DNA reads TGTGCCAGCAGCCTGACTAGCGGGGGCCAGAATGAGCAGTTCTTC. It encodes CASSLTSGGQNEQFF.

The chain employs TRBV7-2 and TRBJ1-6, with D possibly TRBD1 on 6 matching bases. Trimming took off 1 base at V and 7 bases at J, with 11 bases between the two ends. The CDR3 is made up of 15 amino acids. Germline CDR1 and CDR2: SGHTA and FQGNSA. For the CDR3, the DNA is TGTGCCAGCAGCTTAGGGGGGCTAGGGAATTCACCCCTCCACTTT. Translated, it gives CASSLGGLGNSPLHF.

V usage is TRBV29-1 and J usage is TRBJ1-2; D gene unclear. The CDR3 runs to 13 residues. Deletions cut 6 bases from V and 5 bases from J, with 16 bases between. Per the germline V gene, CDR1 is SQVTM and CDR2 is ANQGSEA. This CDR3 is CSVLTSGLYGYTF. The CDR3 DNA reads TGCAGCGTGCTGACAAGTGGGTTATATGGCTACACCTTC. Together with reference TRBV29-1 and TRBJ1-2, the CDR3 gives the full variable domain: SAVISQKPSRDICQRGTSLTIQCQVDSQVTMMFWYRQQPGQSLTLIATANQGSEATYESGFVIDKFPISRPNLTFSTLTVSNMSPEDSSIYLCSVLTSGLYGYTFGSGTRLTVV.

This clone appeared a few times. This chain links TRBV18 with TRBJ1-3; 11 bases are a match to TRBD1. The V gene end was trimmed by 5 bases and the J gene end by 1 base; junction bases not matched to a gene: 4. CDR3 length equals 16 residues. Germline V gives CDR1 KGHSH, CDR2 LQKENI. The CDR3 protein is CASSTGTGGSGNTIYF. In nucleotides, the CDR3 is TGTGCCAGCTCAACAGGGACAGGGGGATCTGGAAACACCATATATTTT.

V gene TRBV19 combines with J gene TRBJ2-5, with D uncertain. V gave up 5 bases and J gave up 1 base, with 17 bases separating them. The CDR3 extends over 16 amino acids. Germline CDR1 and CDR2: LNHDA and SQIVND (reference sequence). CDR3 sequence (DNA): TGTGCCAGTAGTTCCCTCAGGCAGGCAAGCCAAGAGACCCAGTACTTC. It specifies CASSSLRQASQETQYF.

V and J are TRBV11-3 and TRBJ2-1, with D uncertain. V was trimmed by 4 bases and J by 3 bases, leaving 7 bases between them. This CDR3 contains 13 residues. Germline-derived CDR1 and CDR2 are SGHNT and YENEEA. The DNA of the CDR3 is TGTGCCAGCAGCTCTAACCTCTACAATGAGCAGTTCTTC. Amino acids: CASSSNLYNEQFF. Full variable domain (remainder filled in from reference TRBV11-3 and TRBJ2-1): EAGVVQSPRYKIIEKKQPVAFWCNPISGHNTLYWYLQNLGQGPELLIRYENEEAVDDSQLPKDRFSAERLKGVDSTLKIQPAELGDSAVYLCASSSNLYNEQFFGPGTRLTVL.

The chain carries TRBV7-2 and TRBJ2-2; the match to TRBD1 covers 9 bases. The length of the CDR3 is 14 residues. Germline V lookup: CDR1 SGHTA, CDR2 FQGNSA. Trimming took 10 bases from V and 5 from J; bases not matched to a gene: 8. CDR3 nucleotide sequence: TGTGCCAACACGGACAGGGGAGGAACCGGGGAGCTGTTTTTT. Translation gives CANTDRGGTGELFF.

The chain links TRBV7-2 to TRBJ1-4, with unresolved D. V lost 4 bases and J 4 bases, leaving 19 bases between the germline ends. CDR1 and CDR2 from the germline V gene are SGHTA and FQGNSA. This CDR3 spans 17 amino acids. DNA of the CDR3: TGTGCCAGCAGCTCGACCTTGACGGGGTTGGTTAATGAAAAACTGTTTTTT. It codes for CASSSTLTGLVNEKLFF.

This clone was observed once. V gene TRBV5-1 combines with J gene TRBJ1-2; 11 nucleotides line up with TRBD1. Germline CDR1 SGHRS, CDR2 YFSETQ. Germline trimming cut 4 bases from V and 1 base from J; bases unmatched to any gene: 9. This CDR3 spans 17 amino acids. Here the CDR3 reads CASSPGQGARVNYGYTF. In DNA form, the CDR3 reads TGCGCCAGCAGCCCTGGACAGGGGGCTCGGGTTAACTATGGCTACACCTTC. Full variable domain (missing parts from reference TRBV5-1 and TRBJ1-2): KAGVTQTPRYLIKTRGQQVTLSCSPISGHRSVSWYQQTPGQGLQFLFEYFSETQRNKGNFPGRFSGRQFSNSRSEMNVSTLELGDSALYLCASSPGQGARVNYGYTFGSGTRLTVV.

The chain carries TRBV7-9 and TRBJ1-1; TRBD1 matches 7 bases. This CDR3 is 17 amino acids long. Trimming removed 6 bases from V and 1 base from J; junction bases left unmatched: 14. Germline-derived CDR1 and CDR2 are SEHNR and FQNEAQ (reference sequence). The CDR3 sequence is CASREWGGTETNTEAFF. DNA for the CDR3: TGTGCCAGCAGAGAGTGGGGTGGGACAGAAACGAACACTGAAGCTTTCTTT.

This chain links TRBV6-5 with TRBJ1-2, with D uncertain. V lost 5 bases, J lost 6 bases, and 19 bases lay in between. CDR1 and CDR2 from the germline V gene are MNHEY and SVGAGI. This CDR3 contains 15 residues. The CDR3 spells CASSQSGRRFNGYTF. The CDR3 coding sequence is TGTGCCAGCAGTCAATCAGGACGGAGGTTTAATGGCTACACCTTC.

This chain links TRBV10-1 with TRBJ2-5; 8 nucleotides agree with TRBD1. J was trimmed by 7 bases and V by 6 bases; bases with no gene match: 7. The CDR3 covers 13 residues. Germline CDR1 is WNHNN and CDR2 is SYGVQD (reference sequence). The CDR3 loop is CASSTGQAATQYF. The DNA for the CDR3 is TGCGCCAGCAGCACGGGACAGGCAGCGACCCAGTACTTC.

The chain couples TRBV5-1 to TRBJ1-1; D is possibly TRBD1 (5 bases). Trimming cost V 4 bases and J 0 bases, with 19 bases left between them. The CDR3 is 17 residues long. Germline CDR1 is SGHRS and CDR2 is YFSETQ. The CDR3 protein is CASSLKVGGSMNTEAFF. In nucleotides, the CDR3 is TGCGCCAGCAGCCTCAAAGTCGGGGGGTCCATGAACACTGAAGCTTTCTTT. Full variable domain (missing parts from reference TRBV5-1 and TRBJ1-1): KAGVTQTPRYLIKTRGQQVTLSCSPISGHRSVSWYQQTPGQGLQFLFEYFSETQRNKGNFPGRFSGRQFSNSRSEMNVSTLELGDSALYLCASSLKVGGSMNTEAFFGQGTRLTVV.

The J gene is TRBJ1-3, the V gene TRBV3-1 (or the pseudogene TRBV3-2); D is perhaps TRBD1 (5 bases). Germline-derived CDR1 and CDR2 are LGHDT and YNNKEL (reference sequence). V gave up 6 bases and J gave up 3 bases, with 15 bases separating them. The CDR3 spans 15 residues. This CDR3 is CASSRKGAGGNTIYF. The CDR3 DNA follows: TGTGCCAGCAGTCGCAAAGGGGCAGGTGGAAACACCATATATTTT.

V and J are TRBV19 and TRBJ1-2; 9 positions agree with TRBD1. The CDR3 extends over 14 amino acids. Germline V CDR1 and CDR2: LNHDA, SQIVND (reference sequence). Unmatched junction bases numbered 6, after V lost 7 bases and J lost 3 bases. The CDR3 is CASTQTGGDYGYTF. In DNA form, the CDR3 reads TGTGCCAGTACCCAGACAGGGGGAGACTATGGCTACACCTTC.

This clone has just a few counts. J is TRBJ2-6 and V is TRBV2, with a possible D match to TRBD1 (6 bases). V lost 6 bases to trimming and J lost 0 bases, with 21 bases between them. The CDR3 consists of 19 residues. Germline-derived CDR1 and CDR2 are SNHLY and FYNNEI. CDR3 nucleotides: TGTGCCAGCAGCAGCCGCTGGGGTGGGGGCACCTCTGGGGCCAACGTCCTGACTTTC. Translated, it gives CASSSRWGGGTSGANVLTF.

V gene TRBV6-5 combines with J gene TRBJ1-2; TRBD1 matches at 7 bases. The CDR3 loop spans 15 amino acids. Germline trimming cut 5 bases from V and 6 bases from J; bases unmatched to any gene: 12. Germline V lookup: CDR1 MNHEY, CDR2 SVGAGI. The CDR3 nucleotides read TGTGCCAGCAGTCTTACCCTAGGGGGCGGAGATGGCTACACCTTC. It is translated as CASSLTLGGGDGYTF.

The rearrangement links TRBV5-6 to TRBJ2-5; possibly TRBD2 for D (6 bases). Germline V gene sequence: CDR1 SGHDT, CDR2 YYEEEE. The CDR3 length is 15 residues. Trimming removed 7 bases from V and 2 bases from J, with 18 bases in between. The CDR3 region is CASRPAGTPQETQYF. CDR3 DNA: TGTGCCAGCCGACCTGCGGGGACTCCTCAAGAGACCCAGTACTTC.

J is TRBJ1-6 and V is TRBV7-2, with unresolved D. V gave up 2 bases and J gave up 10 bases, with 12 bases separating them. This CDR3 is 14 amino acids long. The germline V gene has CDR1 SGHTA and CDR2 FQGNSA. The CDR3 here is CASSLWERGSPLHF. Here the CDR3 DNA reads TGTGCCAGCAGCTTATGGGAGCGAGGATCACCCCTCCACTTT.

The V and J genes are TRBV6-2 or TRBV6-3 and TRBJ2-1; TRBD2 agrees at 10 bases. This CDR3 spans 16 amino acids. With V trimmed by 5 bases and J by 2 bases, 6 bases remained unmatched. The V gene's germline CDR1 is MNHEY and CDR2 SVGEGT. CDR3 amino acids: CASSALAGGAYNEQFF. The CDR3 nucleotides are TGTGCCAGCAGTGCGTTAGCGGGGGGAGCCTACAATGAGCAGTTCTTC.